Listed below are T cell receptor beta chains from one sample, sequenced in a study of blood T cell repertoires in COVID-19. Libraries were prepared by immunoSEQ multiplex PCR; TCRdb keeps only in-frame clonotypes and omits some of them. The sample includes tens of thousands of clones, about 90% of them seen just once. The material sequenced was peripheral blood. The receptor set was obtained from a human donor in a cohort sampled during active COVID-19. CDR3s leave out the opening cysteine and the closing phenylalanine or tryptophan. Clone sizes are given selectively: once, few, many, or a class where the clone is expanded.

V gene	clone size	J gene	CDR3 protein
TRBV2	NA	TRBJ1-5	ASSAGQLSNQPQH
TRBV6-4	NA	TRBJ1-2	ASSDSPGQGADGYT
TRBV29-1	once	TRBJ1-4	SVETGGTEKLF
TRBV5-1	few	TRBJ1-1	ASSLATGRRRTEAF
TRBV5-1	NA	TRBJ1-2	ASSTLPGQVLYGYT
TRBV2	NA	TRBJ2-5	ASQPLAGEAQY
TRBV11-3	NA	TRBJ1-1	ASSTTGTEAF
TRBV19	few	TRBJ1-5	ASSIDLLSWSSNQPQH
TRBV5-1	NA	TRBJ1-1	ASSSSTGNPEAF
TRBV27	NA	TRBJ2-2	ASSLSPRGELF
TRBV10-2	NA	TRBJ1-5	ASSGRREQPQH
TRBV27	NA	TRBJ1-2	ASSLSVSRGLGYT
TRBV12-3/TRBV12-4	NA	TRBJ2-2	ASPLAGELF
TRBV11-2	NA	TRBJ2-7	ASSPRLAFEQY
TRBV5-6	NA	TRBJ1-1	ASSPTVGTEAF
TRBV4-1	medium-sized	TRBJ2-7	ASSPGAYEQY
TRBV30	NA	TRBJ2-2	AWNQGSVTGELF
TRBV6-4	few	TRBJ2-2	ASSPSGGSGELF
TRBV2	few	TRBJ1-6	ASSGGTVNSPLH
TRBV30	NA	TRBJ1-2	ACDGQAAAYGYT
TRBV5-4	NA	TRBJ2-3	ASSPPGLAVSTDTQY
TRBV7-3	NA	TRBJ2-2	ASSLTPGSGGELF
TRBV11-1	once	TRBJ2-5	ASSLGTSGVQETQY
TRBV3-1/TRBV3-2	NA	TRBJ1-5	ASSQGGGVGNQPQH
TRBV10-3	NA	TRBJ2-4	AISGPGTKNIQY
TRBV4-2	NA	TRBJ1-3	ASSQGQFSGNTIY
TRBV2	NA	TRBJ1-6	ASSWTGLSPLH
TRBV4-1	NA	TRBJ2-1	ASSQGGNEQF
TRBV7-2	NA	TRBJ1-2	ASRSGQGSSYGYT
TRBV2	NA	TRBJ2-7	ASTSGASYEQY
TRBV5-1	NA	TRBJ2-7	ASSSSYEQY
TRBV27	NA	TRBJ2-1	ASSFGTGNEQF
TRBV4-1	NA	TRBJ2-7	ASSYSSGTGAYEQY
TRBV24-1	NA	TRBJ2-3	ATSDPGAGARDTQY
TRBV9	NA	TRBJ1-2	ASKGDGYT
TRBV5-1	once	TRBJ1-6	ASSLPGQQGRRNNSPLH
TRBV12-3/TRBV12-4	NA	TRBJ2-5	ASSRGVRETQY